A selection of T cell receptor beta chains follows, all from one sample in a study of T-cell reconstitution after alpha-beta-depleted transplantation in children. Using its own MiXCR run on the PCR reads, TCRdb lists one record per CDR3 protein. The sample yields some 200,000 distinct CDR3 sequences, around 7.7% seen once. The specimen comprised PBMCs, mostly from graft donor cells, sampled 360 days after TCRalphabeta/CD19-depleted stem cell transplant. Source of these receptors: a male patient aged 2 to 9 who had a stem cell transplant for acute myeloid leukemia, so the T cells may come from the graft donor. The conserved cysteine and the conserved F or W are not part of the CDR3 here. The order of the fields is J gene, CDR3 length, V gene, CDR3 protein.

TRBJ2-1	13	TRBV12-3/TRBV12-4	ASSLDRGTYNEQF
TRBJ2-7	13	TRBV7-2	ASSLGEGTSYEQY
TRBJ2-2	11	TRBV6-5	ASSFRETGELF
TRBJ2-5	11	TRBV12-3/TRBV12-4	ASSFQGWETQY
TRBJ2-3	11	TRBV9	ASSSHGADTQY
TRBJ2-1	14	TRBV5-1	ASSFFGDSSYNEQF
TRBJ2-7	11	TRBV12-3/TRBV12-4	ASSPRGLGEQY
TRBJ2-3	12	TRBV20-1	SAREAGGPNTQY
TRBJ2-7	15	TRBV12-3/TRBV12-4	ASTRSGNVGQTSEQY
TRBJ2-3	13	TRBV20-1	SAPRSSGPTDTQY
TRBJ1-4	12	TRBV7-9	ASSPKGTSEKLF
TRBJ2-2	12	TRBV2	ASSQRGNTGELF
TRBJ1-3	12	TRBV12-3/TRBV12-4	ASSPTGSGNTIY
TRBJ2-1	12	TRBV29-1	SAVPGGSYNEQF
TRBJ2-7	16	TRBV11-2	ASSLVMVTSGTAYEQY
TRBJ2-3	14	TRBV5-4	ASSLRGQGAPDTQY
TRBJ2-3	15	TRBV18	ASSPPGAGGRTDTQY
TRBJ1-5	14	TRBV12-5	ASGLGDRVVTQPQH
TRBJ2-5	12	TRBV2	ASSVFGHDETQY
TRBJ1-4	14	TRBV5-4	ASSLPPGQGSEKLF
TRBJ2-3	11	TRBV20-1	SASRLTTDTQY
TRBJ2-7	13	TRBV5-5	ASSLGLRSDYEQY
TRBJ2-5	11	TRBV29-1	SVEVGGRETQY
TRBJ2-1	15	TRBV7-9	ASSLALGLAGGNEQF
TRBJ2-3	10	TRBV5-1	ASSLTPDTQY
TRBJ1-4	13	TRBV12-3/TRBV12-4	ASSLRPPGGEKLF
TRBJ2-5	12	TRBV14	ASSQVGIQETQY
TRBJ2-3	11	TRBV29-1	SVGGGRTDTQY
TRBJ2-1	17	TRBV7-6	ASSLVGWLARGTYNEQF
TRBJ1-1	14	TRBV7-6	ASTLREGTQNTEAF
TRBJ2-3	12	TRBV20-1	SAKAGLAGDTQY
TRBJ2-1	14	TRBV20-1	CARDIRDLGYNEQF
TRBJ2-7	13	TRBV7-3	ASSLTGGQGYEQY
TRBJ2-1	11	TRBV12-3/TRBV12-4	ASETSSYNEQF
TRBJ1-2	9	TRBV29-1	SVDSYYGYT
TRBJ1-2	10	TRBV12-3/TRBV12-4	ASSPPLGGYT
TRBJ2-4	14	TRBV7-9	ASSPRVGTAKNIQY
TRBJ2-2	14	TRBV7-3	ASSSQGLANTGELF
TRBJ2-1	12	TRBV10-3	AIKGGMSYNEQF
TRBJ1-5	13	TRBV20-1	SANGQPYSNQPQH
TRBJ1-5	12	TRBV5-8	ASSLLKAYQPQH
TRBJ2-5	12	TRBV20-1	SAHILAGQETQY
TRBJ2-1	13	TRBV20-1	SAPRVGAQNNEQF
TRBJ2-7	13	TRBV12-3/TRBV12-4	ASSGLAGGRGEQY
TRBJ2-1	12	TRBV29-1	SVEAERSYNEQF
TRBJ2-4	14	TRBV12-3/TRBV12-4	ASSLGLSLAKNIQY
TRBJ2-5	11	TRBV20-1	SASLLAGETQY
TRBJ1-1	13	TRBV21-1	ASSVGEYRVSEAF
TRBJ1-2	10	TRBV29-1	SVGGGGYGYT
TRBJ2-2	12	TRBV20-1	SAREGQGTGELF
TRBJ2-7	17	TRBV12-3/TRBV12-4	ASSLMAGQLAGYSYEQY
TRBJ2-7	14	TRBV29-1	SVAPGQVLNSYEQY
TRBJ2-3	13	TRBV12-3/TRBV12-4	ASTSTSGRRDTQY
TRBJ2-1	13	TRBV19	ASSIRDRGGNEQF
TRBJ2-4	12	TRBV5-6	ASSLHHRGDIQY
TRBJ2-1	14	TRBV12-3/TRBV12-4	ASSFLASGSHNEQF
TRBJ2-7	12	TRBV7-8	ASSLTGDSYEQY